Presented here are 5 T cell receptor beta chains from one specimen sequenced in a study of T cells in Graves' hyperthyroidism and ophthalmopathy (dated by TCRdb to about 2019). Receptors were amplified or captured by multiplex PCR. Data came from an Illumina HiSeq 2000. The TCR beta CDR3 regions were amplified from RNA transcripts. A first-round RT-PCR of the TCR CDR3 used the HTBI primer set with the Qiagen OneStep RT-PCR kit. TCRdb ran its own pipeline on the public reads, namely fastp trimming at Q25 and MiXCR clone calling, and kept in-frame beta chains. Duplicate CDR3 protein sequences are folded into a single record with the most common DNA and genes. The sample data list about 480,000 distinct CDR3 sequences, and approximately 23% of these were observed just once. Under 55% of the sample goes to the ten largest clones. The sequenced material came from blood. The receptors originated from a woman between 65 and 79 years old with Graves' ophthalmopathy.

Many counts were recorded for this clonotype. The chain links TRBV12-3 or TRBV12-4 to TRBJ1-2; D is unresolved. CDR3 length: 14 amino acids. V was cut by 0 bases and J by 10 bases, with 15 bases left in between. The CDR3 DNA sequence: TGTGCCAGCAGTTTAGCGCCCGTCACTATCCACTACACCTTC. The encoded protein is CASSLAPVTIHYTF.

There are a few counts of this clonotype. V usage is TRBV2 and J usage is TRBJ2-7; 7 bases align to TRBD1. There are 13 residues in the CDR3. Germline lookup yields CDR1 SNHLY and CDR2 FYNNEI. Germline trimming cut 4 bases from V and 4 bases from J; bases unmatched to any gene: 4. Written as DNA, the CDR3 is TGTGCCAGCAGTGGGGACAGAGAATACGAGCAGTACTTC. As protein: CASSGDREYEQYF.

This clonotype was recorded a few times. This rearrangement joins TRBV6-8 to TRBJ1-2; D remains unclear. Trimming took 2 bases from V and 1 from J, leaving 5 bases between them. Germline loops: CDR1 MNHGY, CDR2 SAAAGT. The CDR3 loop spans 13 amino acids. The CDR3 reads CASSYRVNYGYTF. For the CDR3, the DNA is TGTGCCAGCAGTTACCGGGTTAACTATGGCTACACCTTC.

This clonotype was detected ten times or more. The CDR3 sequence: CASSLRGRNTEAFF. DNA for the CDR3: TGTGCCAGCAGTTTACGCGGGAGGAACACTGAAGCTTTCTTT. The genes are TRBV28 and TRBJ1-1; D ambiguous. The germline V and J ends were trimmed by 2 bases and 1 base, with 8 bases remaining between them. The CDR3 covers 14 residues. Germline CDR1 and CDR2: MDHEN and SYDVKM.

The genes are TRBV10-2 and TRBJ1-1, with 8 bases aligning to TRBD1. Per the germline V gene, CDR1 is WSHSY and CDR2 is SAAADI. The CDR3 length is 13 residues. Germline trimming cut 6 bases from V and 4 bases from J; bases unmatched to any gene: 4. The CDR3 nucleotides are TGCGCCAGCAGAGGGCAGGGGGCCACTGAAGCTTTCTTT. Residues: CASRGQGATEAFF.